This T cell receptor beta chain was sequenced for a study of CD8 T cells in Susac syndrome. The CD8+ and CD4+ T cells were negatively isolated, with the TEMRA cells enriched by FACS. The RNA input was about 0.5 to 1 ug, and it was reverse transcribed with random hexamers. The CDR3 of TCR beta was amplified by immunoSEQ multiplex PCR across 54 Vbeta and 13 Jbeta. From the immunoSEQ multiplex PCR reads, TCRdb called clonotypes with MiXCR, one entry per CDR3 protein. The sample yields roughly 200,000 distinct CDR3 sequences, 90% to 95% seen once. This CDR3 has 14 residues. Germline V gene lookup returns CDR1 SGHRS and CDR2 YFSETQ. V lost 7 bases, J lost 7 bases, and 10 bases stayed unmatched. To note about this clonotype: Its antigen remains unknown.

Study-wide results and limits: In Susac syndrome, CD4+ T cell repertoires lacked any clonal expansion.

This TCR was sampled from a human donor with Susac syndrome. Source material: CD4+ T cells from PBMCs. The chain carries TRBV5-1 and TRBJ1-4; 7 bases fit TRBD1. Here the CDR3 reads CASRVLDRAEKLFF. For the CDR3, the DNA is TGCGCCAGCCGGGTACTAGACAGGGCTGAAAAACTGTTTTTT.